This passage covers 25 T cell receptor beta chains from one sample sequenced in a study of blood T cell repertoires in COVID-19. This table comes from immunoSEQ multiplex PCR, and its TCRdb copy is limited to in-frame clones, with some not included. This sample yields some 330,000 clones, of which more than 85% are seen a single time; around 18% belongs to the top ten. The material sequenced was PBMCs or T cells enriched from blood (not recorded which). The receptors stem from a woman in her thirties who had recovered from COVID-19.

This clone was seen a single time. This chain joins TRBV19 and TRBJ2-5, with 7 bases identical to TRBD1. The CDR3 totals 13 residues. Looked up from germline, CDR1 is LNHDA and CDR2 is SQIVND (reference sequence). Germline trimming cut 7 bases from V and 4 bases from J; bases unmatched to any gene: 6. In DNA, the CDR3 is TGTGCCAGTAAACAGGGGTTGGGAGAGACCCAGTACTTC. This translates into CASKQGLGETQYF. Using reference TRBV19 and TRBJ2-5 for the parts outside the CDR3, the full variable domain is DGGITQSPKYLFRKEGQNVTLSCEQNLNHDAMYWYRQDPGQGLRLIYYSQIVNDFQKGDIAEGYSVSREKKESFPLTVTSAQKNPTAFYLCASKQGLGETQYFGPGTRLLVL.

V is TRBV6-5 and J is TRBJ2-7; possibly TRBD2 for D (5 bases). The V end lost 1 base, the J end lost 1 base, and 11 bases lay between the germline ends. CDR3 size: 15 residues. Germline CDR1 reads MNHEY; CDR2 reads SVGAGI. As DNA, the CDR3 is TGTGCCAGCAGTTACTTTCTGAGGGAATCCTACGAGCAGTACTTC. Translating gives CASSYFLRESYEQYF.

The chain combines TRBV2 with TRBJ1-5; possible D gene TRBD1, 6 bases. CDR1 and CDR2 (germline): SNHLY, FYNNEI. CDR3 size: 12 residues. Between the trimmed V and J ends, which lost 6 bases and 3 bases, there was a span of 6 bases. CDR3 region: CASRGANQPQHF. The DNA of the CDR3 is TGTGCCAGCAGGGGGGCCAATCAGCCCCAGCATTTT.

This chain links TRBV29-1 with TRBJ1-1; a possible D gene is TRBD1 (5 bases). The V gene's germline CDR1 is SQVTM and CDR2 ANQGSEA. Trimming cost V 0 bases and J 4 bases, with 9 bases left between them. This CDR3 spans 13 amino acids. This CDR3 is CSVEDRRGTEAFF. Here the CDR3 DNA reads TGCAGCGTTGAAGACAGGAGGGGCACTGAAGCTTTCTTT. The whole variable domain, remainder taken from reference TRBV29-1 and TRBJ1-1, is SAVISQKPSRDICQRGTSLTIQCQVDSQVTMMFWYRQQPGQSLTLIATANQGSEATYESGFVIDKFPISRPNLTFSTLTVSNMSPEDSSIYLCSVEDRRGTEAFFGQGTRLTVV.

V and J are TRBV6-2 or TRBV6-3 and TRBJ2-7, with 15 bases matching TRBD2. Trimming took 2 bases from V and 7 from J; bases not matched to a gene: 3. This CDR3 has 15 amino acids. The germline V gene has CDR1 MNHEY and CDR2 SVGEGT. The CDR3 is CASSYGLAGGDEQYF. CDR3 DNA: TGTGCCAGCAGTTACGGACTAGCGGGGGGGGATGAGCAGTACTTC.

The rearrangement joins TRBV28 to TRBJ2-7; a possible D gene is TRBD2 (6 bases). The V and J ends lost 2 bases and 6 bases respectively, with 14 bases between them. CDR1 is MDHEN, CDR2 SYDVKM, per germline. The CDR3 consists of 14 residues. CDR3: CASSLGLAVPEQYF. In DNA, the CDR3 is TGTGCCAGCAGTTTAGGGTTAGCGGTCCCCGAGCAGTACTTC.

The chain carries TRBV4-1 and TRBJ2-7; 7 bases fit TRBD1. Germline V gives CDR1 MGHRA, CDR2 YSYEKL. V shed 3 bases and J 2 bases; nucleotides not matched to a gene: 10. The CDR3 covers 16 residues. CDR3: CASSHSPGQRTYEQYF. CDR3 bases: TGCGCCAGCAGCCATTCCCCGGGACAGAGGACCTACGAGCAGTACTTC.

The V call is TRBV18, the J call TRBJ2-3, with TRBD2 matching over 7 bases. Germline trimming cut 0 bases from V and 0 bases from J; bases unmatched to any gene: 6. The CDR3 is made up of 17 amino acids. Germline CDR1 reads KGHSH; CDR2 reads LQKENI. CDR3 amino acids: CASSPPFSGLSTDTQYF. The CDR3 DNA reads TGTGCCAGCTCACCACCTTTTAGCGGGCTCAGCACAGATACGCAGTATTTT.

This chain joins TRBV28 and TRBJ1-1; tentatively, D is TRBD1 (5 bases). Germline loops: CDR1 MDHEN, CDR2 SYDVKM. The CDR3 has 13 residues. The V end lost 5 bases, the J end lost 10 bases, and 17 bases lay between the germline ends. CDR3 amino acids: CASSLPATVGAFF. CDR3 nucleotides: TGTGCCAGCAGTCTACCGGCGACAGTGGGAGCTTTCTTT.

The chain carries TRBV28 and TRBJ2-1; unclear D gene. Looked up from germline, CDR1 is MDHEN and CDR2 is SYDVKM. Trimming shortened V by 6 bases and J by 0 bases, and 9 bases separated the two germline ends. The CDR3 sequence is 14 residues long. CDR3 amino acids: CASSPLSSYNEQFF. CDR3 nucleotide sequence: TGTGCCAGCAGCCCCTTGAGCTCCTACAATGAGCAGTTCTTC. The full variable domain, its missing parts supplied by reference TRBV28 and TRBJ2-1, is DVKVTQSSRYLVKRTGEKVFLECVQDMDHENMFWYRQDPGLGLRLIYFSYDVKMKEKGDIPEGYSVSREKKERFSLILESASTNQTSMYLCASSPLSSYNEQFFGPGTRLTVL.

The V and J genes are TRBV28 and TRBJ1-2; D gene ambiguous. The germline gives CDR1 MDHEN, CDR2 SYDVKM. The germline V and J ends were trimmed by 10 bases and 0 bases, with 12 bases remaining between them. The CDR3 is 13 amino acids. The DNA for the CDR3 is TGTGCCACTTCCAGCGGAGCTAACTATGGCTACACCTTC. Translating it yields CATSSGANYGYTF.

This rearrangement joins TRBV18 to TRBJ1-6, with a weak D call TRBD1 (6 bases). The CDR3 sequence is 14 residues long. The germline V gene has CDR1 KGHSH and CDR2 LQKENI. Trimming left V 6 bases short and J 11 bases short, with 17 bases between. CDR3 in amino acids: CASSQIRQETPLHF. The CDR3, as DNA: TGTGCCAGCTCTCAAATTAGACAGGAGACACCCCTCCACTTT.

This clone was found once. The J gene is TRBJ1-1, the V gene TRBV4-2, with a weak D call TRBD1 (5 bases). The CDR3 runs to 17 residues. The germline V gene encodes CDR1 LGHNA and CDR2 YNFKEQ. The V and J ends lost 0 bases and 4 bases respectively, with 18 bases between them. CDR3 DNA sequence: TGTGCCAGCAGCCAAGACTCCAGGGCTGGCGGGGGCACTGAAGCTTTCTTT. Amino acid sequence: CASSQDSRAGGGTEAFF.

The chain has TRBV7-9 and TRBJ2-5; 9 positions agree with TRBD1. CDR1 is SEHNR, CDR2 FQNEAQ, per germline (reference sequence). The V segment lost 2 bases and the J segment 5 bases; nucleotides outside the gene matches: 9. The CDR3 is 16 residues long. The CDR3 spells CASSLPLTGGPETQYF. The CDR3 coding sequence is TGTGCCAGCAGCTTACCTTTGACAGGGGGGCCTGAGACCCAGTACTTC.

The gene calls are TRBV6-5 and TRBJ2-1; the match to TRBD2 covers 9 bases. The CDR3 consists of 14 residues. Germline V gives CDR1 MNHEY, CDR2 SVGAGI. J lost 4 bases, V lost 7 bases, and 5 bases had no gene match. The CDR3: CASTPLAGYNEQFF. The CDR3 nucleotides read TGTGCCAGCACCCCTCTAGCGGGATACAATGAGCAGTTCTTC.

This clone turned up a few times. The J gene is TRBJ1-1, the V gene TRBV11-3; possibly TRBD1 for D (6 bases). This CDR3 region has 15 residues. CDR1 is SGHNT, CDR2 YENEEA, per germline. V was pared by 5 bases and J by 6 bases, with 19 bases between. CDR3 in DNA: TGTGCCAGCAGCCCACCGCGGGGGGGGCTGTCTGAAGCTTTCTTT. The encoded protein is CASSPPRGGLSEAFF.

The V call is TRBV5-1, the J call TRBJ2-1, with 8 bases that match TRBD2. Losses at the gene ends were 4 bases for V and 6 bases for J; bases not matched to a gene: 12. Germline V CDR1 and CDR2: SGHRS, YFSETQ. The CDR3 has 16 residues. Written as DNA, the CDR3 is TGCGCCAGCAGCCCGCCGGGGCTAGCGGGCACCAATGAGCAGTTCTTC. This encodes CASSPPGLAGTNEQFF.

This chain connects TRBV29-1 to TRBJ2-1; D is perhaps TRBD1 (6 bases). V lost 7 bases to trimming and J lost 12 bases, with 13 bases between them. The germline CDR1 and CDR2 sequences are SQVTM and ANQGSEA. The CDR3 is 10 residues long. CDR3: CSANQGLQFF. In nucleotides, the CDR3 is TGCAGCGCCAATCAGGGGCTGCAGTTCTTC.

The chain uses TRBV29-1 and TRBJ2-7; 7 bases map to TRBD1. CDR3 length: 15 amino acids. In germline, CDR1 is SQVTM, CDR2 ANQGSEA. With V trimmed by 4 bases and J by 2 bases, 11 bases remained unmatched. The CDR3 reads CSVVGTTGTAYEQYF. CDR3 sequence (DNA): TGCAGCGTTGTCGGAACGACCGGGACAGCCTACGAGCAGTACTTC.

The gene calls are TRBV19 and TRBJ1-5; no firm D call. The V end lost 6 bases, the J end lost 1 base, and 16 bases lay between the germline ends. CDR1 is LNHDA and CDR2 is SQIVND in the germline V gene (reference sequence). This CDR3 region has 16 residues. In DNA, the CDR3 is TGTGCCAGTAGCATATCCCCGGGTTTAAGCAATCAGCCCCAGCATTTT. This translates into CASSISPGLSNQPQHF.

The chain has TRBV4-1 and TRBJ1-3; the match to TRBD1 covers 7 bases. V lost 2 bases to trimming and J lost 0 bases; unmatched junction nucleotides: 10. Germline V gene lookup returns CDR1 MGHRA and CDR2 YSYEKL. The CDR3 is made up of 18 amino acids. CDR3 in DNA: TGCGCCAGCAGCCAAAAAAGGGGGGACAGAATCTCTGGAAACACCATATATTTT. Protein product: CASSQKRGDRISGNTIYF.

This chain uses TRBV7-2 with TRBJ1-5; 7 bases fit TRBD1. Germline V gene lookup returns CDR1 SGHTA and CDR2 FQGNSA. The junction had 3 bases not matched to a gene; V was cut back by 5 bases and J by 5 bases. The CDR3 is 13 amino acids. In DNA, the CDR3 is TGTGCCAGCAGCCCTACAGGGGATCAGCCCCAGCATTTT. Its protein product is CASSPTGDQPQHF.

In DNA, the CDR3 is TGTGCCAGCAGCGTAGGAGATAGCGGGGGGAGAGATACGCAGTATTTT. Protein: CASSVGDSGGRDTQYF. The rearrangement uses TRBV9 and TRBJ2-3; 10 bases are shared with TRBD2. After removal of 0 bases from V and 5 bases from J, the junction contained 6 bases not matched to a gene. Germline CDR1 and CDR2: SGDLS and YYNGEE. The CDR3 is 16 amino acids.

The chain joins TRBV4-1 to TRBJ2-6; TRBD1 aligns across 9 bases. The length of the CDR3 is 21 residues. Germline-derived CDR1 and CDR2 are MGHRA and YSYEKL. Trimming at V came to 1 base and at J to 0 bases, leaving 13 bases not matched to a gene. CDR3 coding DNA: TGCGCCAGCAGCCAAGGGATTCCCGGGACAGGGTTCGGCTCTGGGGCCAACGTCCTGACTTTC. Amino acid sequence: CASSQGIPGTGFGSGANVLTF.

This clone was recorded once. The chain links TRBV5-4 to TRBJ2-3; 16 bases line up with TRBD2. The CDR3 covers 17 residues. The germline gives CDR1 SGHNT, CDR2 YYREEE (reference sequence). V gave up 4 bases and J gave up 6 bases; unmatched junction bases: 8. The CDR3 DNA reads TGTGCCAGCAGCACCGGGACTAGCGGGGGGGCTAGGGATACGCAGTATTTT. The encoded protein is CASSTGTSGGARDTQYF.